This TCR beta chain was identified during a study of beta chain features in type 1 diabetes. The whole isolated RNA underwent reverse transcription, so sequencing captured expressed TCRB transcripts. Each sample of naive, central memory or regulatory T cells had, on average, about 3.57 million reads. Only in-frame clones appear in the TCRdb table, and some are missing; sequencing was by immunoSEQ multiplex PCR. The data contain more than 250,000 clones, 20% of them singletons. Germline V gives CDR1 SGHVS, CDR2 FNYEAQ. The CDR3 is 15 amino acids. V shed 5 bases and J shed 2 bases, with 13 bases lying between them. Whole-study results and caveats: Researchers report that Type 1 diabetes patients had moderately but significantly shorter TCRB CDR3s across all four CD4+ subsets. Possibly, sequencing cDNA over-represented cells that had high TCR expression levels.

This clone was seen a few times. Its cognate antigen is unknown. The chain is built from TRBV7-6 and TRBJ1-5; D is uncertain. The sequence was obtained from a woman in her thirties or forties with type 1 diabetes. Source material: naive CD4+ T cells from blood. The chain's CDR3 is CASSLAEGGNQPQHF. The CDR3 coding sequence is TGTGCCAGCAGCCTTGCGGAAGGTGGCAATCAGCCCCAGCATTTT.